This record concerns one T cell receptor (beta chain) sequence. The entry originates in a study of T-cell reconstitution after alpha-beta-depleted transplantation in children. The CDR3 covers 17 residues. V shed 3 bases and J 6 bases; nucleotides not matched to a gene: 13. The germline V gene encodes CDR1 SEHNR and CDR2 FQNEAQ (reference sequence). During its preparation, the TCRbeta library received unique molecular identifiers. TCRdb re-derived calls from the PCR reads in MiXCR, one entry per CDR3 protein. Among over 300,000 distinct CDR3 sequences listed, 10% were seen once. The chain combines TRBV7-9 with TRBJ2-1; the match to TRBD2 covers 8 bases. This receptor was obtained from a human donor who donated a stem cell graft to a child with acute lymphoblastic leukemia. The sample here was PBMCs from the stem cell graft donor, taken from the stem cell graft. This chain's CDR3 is CASSLRTAGVGANEQFF. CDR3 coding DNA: TGTGCCAGCAGCTTGAGGACAGCGGGAGTAGGGGCCAATGAGCAGTTCTTC.